Presented here are 29 T cell receptor beta chains from one specimen sequenced in a study of cytomegalovirus exposure and HLA in healthy donors. Produced via immunoSEQ multiplex PCR; TCRdb's table is partial and in-frame only. This repertoire shows about 120,000 clones, roughly nine tenths found once; its top ten account for about 2%. The specimen sequenced was PBMCs. The receptor set was obtained from a woman aged 18 to 35 in good health and CMV-seronegative.

This rearrangement joins TRBV11-2 to TRBJ1-1; D is ambiguous. This CDR3 has 14 residues. Germline V gives CDR1 SGHAT, CDR2 FQNNGV. Between the trimmed V and J ends, which lost 3 bases and 0 bases, there was a span of 8 bases. CDR3 loop: CASSFADMNTEAFF. Here the CDR3 DNA reads TGTGCCAGCAGCTTCGCGGATATGAACACTGAAGCTTTCTTT.

The rearrangement uses TRBV10-2 and TRBJ2-2; 7 nucleotides match TRBD2. This CDR3 comprises 15 residues. From germline, CDR1 is WSHSY and CDR2 SAAADI. The CDR3: CAVSRDYTNTGELFF. Written as DNA, the CDR3 is TGCGCGGTCAGCAGGGACTACACGAACACCGGGGAGCTGTTTTTT.

V usage is TRBV15 and J usage is TRBJ1-5; 7 nucleotides agree with TRBD1. The germline CDR1 and CDR2 sequences are LNHNV and YYDKDF (reference sequence). The CDR3 is made up of 15 amino acids. The V segment lost 0 bases and the J segment 7 bases; nucleotides outside the gene matches: 6. CDR3 residues: CATSRERQGGQPQHF. For the CDR3, the DNA is TGTGCCACCAGCAGAGAGAGACAGGGTGGACAGCCCCAGCATTTT. The whole variable domain, remainder taken from reference TRBV15 and TRBJ1-5, is DAMVIQNPRYQVTQFGKPVTLSCSQTLNHNVMYWYQQKSSQAPKLLFHYYDKDFNNEADTPDNFQSRRPNTSFCFLDIRSPGLGDTAMYLCATSRERQGGQPQHFGDGTRLSIL.

The chain joins TRBV15 to TRBJ2-7, with TRBD1 identical over 10 bases. This CDR3 is 16 amino acids long. Unmatched junction bases numbered 9, after V lost 2 bases and J lost 5 bases. Germline assignment: CDR1 LNHNV and CDR2 YYDKDF (reference sequence). CDR3 region: CATSRSAGTGVDEQYF. Written as DNA, the CDR3 is TGTGCCACCAGCAGATCCGCCGGGACAGGGGTCGACGAGCAGTACTTC.

In this sample, this clone turned up once. The chain combines TRBV5-1 with TRBJ2-2; D remains ambiguous. V was cut by 0 bases and J by 3 bases, with 6 bases left in between. The CDR3 is made up of 14 amino acids. Germline values: CDR1 SGHRS, CDR2 YFSETQ. The CDR3 DNA reads as TGCGCCAGCAGCTTGGTGGGCTACACCGGGGAGCTGTTTTTT. Its translation: CASSLVGYTGELFF.

The CDR3 here is CASSEWGLNTEAFF. DNA for the CDR3: TGTGCCAGCAGTGAGTGGGGGCTGAACACTGAAGCTTTCTTT. The gene calls are TRBV6-1 and TRBJ1-1, with a weak D call TRBD1 (6 bases). Trimming took 3 bases from V and 0 from J, leaving 8 bases between them. CDR3 length: 14 residues. The germline gives CDR1 MNHNS, CDR2 SASEGT.

This chain connects TRBV5-8 to TRBJ1-2, with D possibly TRBD1 on 5 matching bases. Germline values: CDR1 SGHTS, CDR2 YDEGEE. The CDR3 runs 12 residues. The V gene lost 4 bases and the J gene lost 9 bases, with 13 bases spanning the gap. In DNA, the CDR3 is TGTGCCAGCAGCCCACTGGGGGGTCGCTACACCTTC. The encoded protein is CASSPLGGRYTF.

The chain links TRBV5-5 to TRBJ1-2; tentatively, D is TRBD1 (6 bases). V was clipped by 4 bases and J by 4 bases, with 11 bases between them. Germline V lookup: CDR1 SGHKS, CDR2 YYEKEE (reference sequence). The CDR3 runs 13 residues. In DNA form, the CDR3 reads TGTGCCAGCAGCCTGAGGGGGTTCTATGGCTACACCTTC. It is translated as CASSLRGFYGYTF.

This chain joins TRBV6-1 and TRBJ2-5; 15 bases fit TRBD2. V was clipped by 1 base and J by 5 bases; unmatched bases: 5. The CDR3 is 17 amino acids. CDR1 is MNHNS and CDR2 is SASEGT in the germline V gene. The CDR3 nucleotides read TGTGCCAGCAGTGAAGGGACTAGCGGGAGGGCCTGGGAGACCCAGTACTTC. This sequence encodes CASSEGTSGRAWETQYF.

This chain links TRBV30 with TRBJ1-2; D is uncertain. The CDR3 spans 12 residues. The germline V gene has CDR1 GTSNPN and CDR2 SVGIG (reference sequence). Deletions cut 5 bases from V and 4 bases from J, with 11 bases between. The CDR3 reads CAWSLATYGYTF. Written as DNA, the CDR3 is TGTGCCTGGTCCCTGGCCACCTATGGCTACACCTTC.

The CDR3 loop reads CASSLGVREAPSETQYF. CDR3 nucleotides: TGTGCCAGCAGCTTGGGGGTACGGGAGGCCCCCTCCGAGACCCAGTACTTC. The chain joins TRBV5-4 to TRBJ2-5; 7 bases match TRBD2. The length of the CDR3 is 17 residues. Germline values: CDR1 SGHNT, CDR2 YYREEE (reference sequence). V lost 0 bases, J lost 5 bases, and 13 bases stayed unmatched.

The CDR3 sequence is CASSDAGTGGYTF. The CDR3 DNA sequence: TGTGCCAGCAGTGACGCCGGGACAGGGGGCTACACCTTC. The chain employs TRBV6-4 and TRBJ1-2; TRBD1 aligns across 9 bases. CDR1 and CDR2 (germline): MRHNA, SNTAGT. The CDR3 totals 13 residues. J gave up 8 bases and V 2 bases, and 3 bases lay outside the gene matches.

The gene calls are TRBV23-1 and TRBJ2-7, with 10 bases identical to TRBD2. TRBV23-1 has ORF status, its function being uncertain. V lost 1 base to trimming and J lost 4 bases; unmatched junction nucleotides: 7. This CDR3 has 16 residues. In DNA form, the CDR3 reads TGCGCCAGCAGTCAATTTCCTAGCGGGGGTTTTTACGAGCAGTACTTC. It is translated as CASSQFPSGGFYEQYF.

The chain combines TRBV28 with TRBJ1-2, with a tentative D call TRBD1 (6 bases). This CDR3 is 11 amino acids long. Germline assignment: CDR1 MDHEN and CDR2 SYDVKM. Trimming took 7 bases from V and 3 from J, leaving 6 bases between them. The CDR3 nucleotides read TGTGCCAGCACAGGGGACTATGGCTACACCTTC. Amino acid sequence: CASTGDYGYTF.

The chain combines TRBV6-5 with TRBJ2-7, with TRBD1 matching 8 bases. V shed 2 bases and J 7 bases; nucleotides not matched to a gene: 4. The CDR3 extends over 13 amino acids. The germline gives CDR1 MNHEY, CDR2 SVGAGI. This CDR3 reads CASSYGQGWEQYF. DNA for the CDR3: TGTGCCAGCAGTTACGGACAGGGCTGGGAGCAGTACTTC.

The V and J genes are TRBV18 and TRBJ1-1; 7 bases match TRBD1. The CDR3 runs to 14 residues. J gave up 1 base and V 3 bases, and 2 bases lay outside the gene matches. In germline, CDR1 is KGHSH, CDR2 LQKENI. For the CDR3, the DNA is TGTGCCAGCTCACCGGGACAGAAGAACACTGAAGCTTTCTTT. This encodes CASSPGQKNTEAFF.

The genes are TRBV29-1 and TRBJ2-1, with 8 bases lining up with TRBD1. J was trimmed by 6 bases and V by 7 bases; bases with no gene match: 11. The CDR3 is 14 amino acids. Germline V lookup: CDR1 SQVTM, CDR2 ANQGSEA. The CDR3 DNA is TGCAGCGAATCCGGGACAGGACTTCCCAATGAGCAGTTCTTC. Its translation is CSESGTGLPNEQFF.

The V and J genes are TRBV13 and TRBJ2-3; TRBD2 agrees at 10 bases. V trimming: 1 base; J trimming: 1 base; junction bases outside the gene matches: 11. CDR3 size: 19 residues. Per the germline V gene, CDR1 is PRHDT and CDR2 is FYEKMQ (reference sequence). CDR3 sequence: CASSLAGLAGDWGTDTQYF. DNA of the CDR3: TGTGCCAGCAGCTTAGCCGGGCTAGCGGGAGACTGGGGCACAGATACGCAGTATTTT.

The chain is built from TRBV19 and TRBJ2-7; 10 bases line up with TRBD2. V lost 1 base, J lost 4 bases, and 4 bases stayed unmatched. This CDR3 contains 15 residues. Germline V gene lookup returns CDR1 LNHDA and CDR2 SQIVND (reference sequence). The CDR3 bases are TGTGCCAGTAGTATAGGTACTAGCGGGATGTACGAGCAGTACTTC. It yields the protein CASSIGTSGMYEQYF.

This chain connects TRBV5-1 to TRBJ2-7; 14 nucleotides agree with TRBD2. Germline assignment: CDR1 SGHRS and CDR2 YFSETQ. The CDR3 totals 16 residues. V dropped 4 bases and J dropped 5; count of bases not matched to a gene: 8. The CDR3 nucleotides read TGCGCCAGCAGCCTCCGACTAGCGGGAGGGCCAGACGAGCAGTACTTC. As protein: CASSLRLAGGPDEQYF.

The rearrangement joins TRBV4-1 to TRBJ1-2; maybe TRBD1 (6 bases). There are 13 residues in the CDR3. Trimming stripped 1 base from V and 6 bases from J, with 9 bases between. The germline CDR1 and CDR2 sequences are MGHRA and YSYEKL. This CDR3 reads CASSQVRGNGYTF. CDR3 DNA sequence: TGCGCCAGCAGCCAAGTAAGGGGGAATGGCTACACCTTC.

The chain links TRBV19 to TRBJ2-1, with D tentatively TRBD2 (6 bases). From germline, CDR1 is LNHDA and CDR2 SQIVND (reference sequence). Between the trimmed V and J ends, which lost 6 bases and 5 bases, there was a span of 14 bases. The CDR3 totals 14 residues. CDR3 loop: CASSTGEWNNEQFF. The CDR3 DNA reads as TGTGCCAGTAGCACGGGAGAGTGGAACAATGAGCAGTTCTTC.

The chain recombines TRBV2 with TRBJ2-7; TRBD1 agrees at 9 bases. Germline CDR1 is SNHLY and CDR2 is FYNNEI. Trimming cost V 9 bases and J 5 bases; bases outside gene matches: 8. The CDR3 contains 13 residues. The CDR3 DNA follows: TGTGCCAGGGGGGGACAGGGAATCCACGAGCAGTACTTC. It encodes CARGGQGIHEQYF.

A few counts support this clone. The V gene is TRBV19, the J gene TRBJ1-2, with TRBD1 matching over 10 bases. CDR1 LNHDA and CDR2 SQIVND come from the germline V gene (reference sequence). V lost 1 base to trimming and J lost 3 bases; unmatched junction nucleotides: 2. The CDR3 length is 15 residues. CDR3 protein: CASSIVGTGDYGYTF. The CDR3 DNA reads as TGTGCCAGTAGTATAGTCGGGACAGGGGACTATGGCTACACCTTC. Combining the CDR3 with reference TRBV19 and TRBJ1-2 gives the whole variable domain DGGITQSPKYLFRKEGQNVTLSCEQNLNHDAMYWYRQDPGQGLRLIYYSQIVNDFQKGDIAEGYSVSREKKESFPLTVTSAQKNPTAFYLCASSIVGTGDYGYTFGSGTRLTVV.

The V call is TRBV14, the J call TRBJ1-2; possible D gene TRBD1, 5 bases. V was pared by 0 bases and J by 4 bases, with 12 bases between. The germline V gene encodes CDR1 SGHDN and CDR2 FVKESK. The CDR3 length is 15 residues. The CDR3 DNA sequence: TGTGCCAGCAGCCAAGATCTAGGGGCTGGCTATGGCTACACCTTC. It translates to CASSQDLGAGYGYTF.

The chain couples TRBV11-3 to TRBJ2-7; D not certain. V was clipped by 0 bases and J by 4 bases, with 7 bases between them. Germline V gene sequence: CDR1 SGHNT, CDR2 YENEEA. This CDR3 comprises 13 residues. The CDR3 DNA sequence: TGTGCCAGCAGCTTAGAGTCCCAGTACGAGCAGTACTTC. It is translated as CASSLESQYEQYF.

The V gene is TRBV29-1, the J gene TRBJ1-1, with TRBD1 matching 8 bases. With 4 bases clipped from V and 5 bases from J, the junction kept 3 bases outside the gene matches. Per germline, CDR1 SQVTM and CDR2 ANQGSEA. This CDR3 is 12 amino acids long. CDR3 sequence reads: CSVGQGATEAFF. CDR3 DNA: TGCAGCGTTGGGCAGGGGGCGACTGAAGCTTTCTTT.

This chain connects TRBV6-6 to TRBJ1-1; D is perhaps TRBD1 (5 bases). Germline assignment: CDR1 MNHNY and CDR2 SVGAGI (reference sequence). The CDR3 runs 13 residues. The V and J ends lost 10 bases and 5 bases respectively, with 17 bases between them. The CDR3 protein is CATRDSAGTEAFF. DNA for the CDR3: TGTGCCACCCGGGACTCCGCGGGGACTGAAGCTTTCTTT.

The rearrangement links TRBV19 to TRBJ2-2; 8 bases are a match to TRBD2. The length of the CDR3 is 16 residues. The trim removed 7 bases at V and 2 bases at J, leaving 9 bases unmatched. Germline V lookup: CDR1 LNHDA, CDR2 SQIVND (reference sequence). As DNA, the CDR3 is TGTGCCAGTAATTCGCCAGCGGGGGTCAACACCGGGGAGCTGTTTTTT. It yields the protein CASNSPAGVNTGELFF. Full variable domain (rest looked up from reference TRBV19 and TRBJ2-2): DGGITQSPKYLFRKEGQNVTLSCEQNLNHDAMYWYRQDPGQGLRLIYYSQIVNDFQKGDIAEGYSVSREKKESFPLTVTSAQKNPTAFYLCASNSPAGVNTGELFFGEGSRLTVL.